This T cell receptor beta chain was retrieved from a study of cytotoxic CD8 clonotypes in ibrutinib-treated CLL. In the study overall: Among the patients, 11 presented as relapsed/refractory and fewer than 16 as treatment-naive; roughly 17 showed unmutated IGHV. Samples yielded averages of roughly 250,000 productive templates and fewer than 100,000 productive rearrangements.

On this clone: Its antigen is currently unknown.

A 1 in 200,000 to 1 in 1 million T cell depth was the sequencing target. Profiling relied on immunoSEQ multiplex PCR, and the TCRdb table lists in-frame clones only, not all of them. The sample yields hundreds of thousands of clones, 67% seen once. Germline assignment: CDR1 MNHNS and CDR2 SASEGT. The CDR3 totals 15 residues. The V and J ends lost 6 bases and 3 bases respectively, with 17 bases between them. Notes on the study in general: At baseline, clonality was higher than in age-matched healthy donors and correlated with CD8+ counts.

The gene calls are TRBV6-1 and TRBJ1-2; possibly TRBD1 for D (6 bases). The source of this sequence is a human donor with chronic lymphocytic leukemia. Sequenced here: PBMCs, sampled after 36 months of ibrutinib treatment. CDR3 sequence reads: CASRVGTLKDYGYTF. The CDR3 bases are TGTGCCAGCAGGGTTGGGACATTAAAGGACTATGGCTACACCTTC.